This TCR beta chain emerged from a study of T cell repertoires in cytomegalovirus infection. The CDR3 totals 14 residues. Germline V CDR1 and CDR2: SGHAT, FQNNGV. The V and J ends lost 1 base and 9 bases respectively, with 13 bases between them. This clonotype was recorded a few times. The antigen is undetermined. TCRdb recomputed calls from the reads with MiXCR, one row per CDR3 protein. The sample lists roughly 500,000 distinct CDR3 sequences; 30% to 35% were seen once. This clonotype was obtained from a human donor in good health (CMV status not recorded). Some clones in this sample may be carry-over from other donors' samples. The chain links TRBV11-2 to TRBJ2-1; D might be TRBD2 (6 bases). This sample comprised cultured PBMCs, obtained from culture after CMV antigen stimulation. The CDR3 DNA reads TGTGCCAGCAGCTTAGCGGGGGATAAGCGTGAGCAGTTCTTC. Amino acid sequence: CASSLAGDKREQFF.